This is a list of T cell receptor beta chains from one sample in a study of blood T cell repertoires in COVID-19. The data were produced by immunoSEQ multiplex PCR, yet TCRdb's version contains in-frame clones alone and is incomplete. The repertoire has about 83,000 clones, 87% of them found once; the top ten carry less than 6.5%. The sequenced material came from peripheral blood. Receptors originate from a man in his fifties or sixties with acute or convalescent COVID-19. The CDR3 runs from the conserved cysteine through the conserved F or W. A D gene is named only where the DNA matches it firmly. Only part of the rows carry a size: once, few, many, or a class if the clone is expanded.

D gene	clone size	V gene	J gene	CDR3 protein	CDR3 DNA
NA	few	TRBV7-9	TRBJ1-6	CASSLYPGSVSPLHF	TGTGCCAGCAGCTTATACCCAGGGTCCGTTTCACCCCTCCACTTT
TRBD1	NA	TRBV7-9	TRBJ1-6	CASSLIPGQGNSPLHF	TGTGCCAGCAGCTTGATACCGGGACAGGGTAATTCACCCCTCCACTTT
NA	NA	TRBV4-2	TRBJ1-1	CASSPRPTEHTEAFF	TGTGCCAGCAGCCCCCGTCCGACAGAGCACACTGAAGCTTTCTTT
NA	NA	TRBV7-3	TRBJ2-1	CASSLNGGAFNEQFF	TGTGCCAGCAGCTTAAATGGGGGGGCTTTCAATGAGCAGTTCTTC
NA	NA	TRBV12-3/TRBV12-4	TRBJ1-6	CASSLNNLSPLHF	TGTGCCAGCAGTTTGAACAATCTTTCACCCCTCCACTTT
NA	NA	TRBV5-1	TRBJ2-5	CASSLDTQETQYF	TGCGCCAGCAGCTTGGACACCCAAGAGACCCAGTACTTC
NA	NA	TRBV5-1	TRBJ1-4	CASSLDGIGEKLFF	TGCGCCAGCAGCTTGGACGGGATAGGTGAAAAACTGTTTTTT
TRBD1	NA	TRBV9	TRBJ1-4	CASSVTGGRNEKLFF	TGTGCCAGCAGCGTCACAGGGGGCAGGAATGAAAAACTGTTTTTT
TRBD1	NA	TRBV27	TRBJ1-1	CASSFRQGAEAFF	TGTGCCAGCAGTTTCCGACAGGGGGCTGAAGCTTTCTTT
TRBD1	NA	TRBV7-9	TRBJ1-1	CASSTTGQGNTEAFF	TGTGCCAGCAGCACAACGGGACAGGGAAACACTGAAGCTTTCTTT
NA	NA	TRBV9	TRBJ2-1	CASSVGPHLYNEQFF	TGTGCCAGCAGCGTAGGGCCGCACCTCTACAATGAGCAGTTCTTC
TRBD2	NA	TRBV7-2	TRBJ2-5	CASSEGGGREETQYF	TGTGCCAGCAGCGAGGGTGGTGGGAGGGAAGAGACCCAGTACTTC
TRBD2	NA	TRBV2	TRBJ2-3	CASSEGVGLAGIYTDTQYF	TGTGCCAGCAGTGAAGGGGTGGGACTAGCGGGGATATACACAGATACGCAGTATTTT
NA	NA	TRBV3-1/TRBV3-2	TRBJ1-2	CASSQDHRNYGYTF	TGTGCCAGCAGCCAAGATCACAGGAACTATGGCTACACCTTC
NA	NA	TRBV27	TRBJ1-5	CASSEGVGNQPQHF	TGTGCCAGCAGTGAAGGGGTTGGCAATCAGCCCCAGCATTTT
NA	few	TRBV10-2	TRBJ1-5	CASSGFYYSNQPQHF	TGCGCCAGCAGTGGGTTCTATTATAGCAATCAGCCCCAGCATTTT
NA	NA	TRBV18	TRBJ1-1	CASSPPFGQSNTEAFF	TGTGCCAGCTCACCACCTTTCGGACAGTCGAACACTGAAGCTTTCTTT
TRBD1	NA	TRBV12-5	TRBJ1-4	CASGLIQGQGNEKLFF	TGTGCTAGTGGTTTGATACAAGGACAGGGAAATGAAAAACTGTTTTTT
TRBD1	few	TRBV2	TRBJ2-2	CASRHDRVNTGELFF	TGTGCCAGCAGACATGACAGGGTGAACACCGGGGAGCTGTTTTTT
NA	NA	TRBV5-1	TRBJ2-5	CASSLAQEETQYF	TGCGCCAGCAGCTTGGCCCAGGAAGAGACCCAGTACTTC
TRBD1	NA	TRBV27	TRBJ2-7	CASSLSAGQGYEQYF	TGTGCCAGCAGTTTATCGGCGGGACAGGGGTACGAGCAGTACTTC
TRBD1	NA	TRBV30	TRBJ2-5	CAWARGQVIETQYF	TGTGCCTGGGCCCGGGGACAGGTAATAGAGACCCAGTACTTC
TRBD1	NA	TRBV6-5	TRBJ2-3	CASGEGRGRGDTQYF	TGTGCCAGCGGCGAGGGCAGGGGGCGTGGAGATACGCAGTATTTT
NA	NA	TRBV27	TRBJ2-1	CASSLITALASHNEQFF	TGTGCCAGCAGCCTTATCACGGCGCTAGCTTCCCACAATGAGCAGTTCTTC
TRBD2	NA	TRBV9	TRBJ2-3	CASGSGVLADTQYF	TGTGCCAGCGGTAGCGGGGTCTTGGCAGATACGCAGTATTTT
TRBD1	NA	TRBV7-9	TRBJ1-5	CASSSDRVGQPQHF	TGTGCCAGCAGCTCCGACAGGGTAGGTCAGCCCCAGCATTTT
TRBD1	NA	TRBV10-3	TRBJ1-2	CAIRGQGGYGYTF	TGTGCCATCAGGGGACAGGGTGGCTATGGCTACACCTTC
TRBD1	few	TRBV5-6	TRBJ1-3	CASRRQGSSGNTIYF	TGTGCCAGCAGAAGACAGGGTAGCTCTGGAAACACCATATATTTT